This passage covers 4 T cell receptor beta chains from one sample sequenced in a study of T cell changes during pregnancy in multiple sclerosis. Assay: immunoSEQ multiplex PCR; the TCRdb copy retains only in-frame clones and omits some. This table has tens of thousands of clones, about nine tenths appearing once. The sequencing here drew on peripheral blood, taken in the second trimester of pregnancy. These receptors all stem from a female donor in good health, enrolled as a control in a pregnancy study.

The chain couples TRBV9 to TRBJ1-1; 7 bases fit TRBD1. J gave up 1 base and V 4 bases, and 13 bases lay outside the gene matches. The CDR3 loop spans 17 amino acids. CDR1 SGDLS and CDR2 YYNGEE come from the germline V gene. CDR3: CASSPQGGAWGNTEAFF. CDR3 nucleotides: TGTGCCAGCAGCCCCCAAGGGGGCGCGTGGGGGAACACTGAAGCTTTCTTT.

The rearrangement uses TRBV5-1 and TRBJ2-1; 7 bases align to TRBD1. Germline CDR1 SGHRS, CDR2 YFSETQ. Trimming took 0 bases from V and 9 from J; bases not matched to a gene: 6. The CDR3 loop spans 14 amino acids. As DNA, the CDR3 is TGCGCCAGCAGCTTGGTCCCGACAGGGAGTGAGCAGTTCTTC. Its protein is CASSLVPTGSEQFF.

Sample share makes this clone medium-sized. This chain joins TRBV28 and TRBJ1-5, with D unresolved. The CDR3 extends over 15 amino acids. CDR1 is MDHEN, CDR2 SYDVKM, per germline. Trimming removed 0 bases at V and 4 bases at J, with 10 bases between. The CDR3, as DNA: TGTGCCAGCAGTTTATGGAGGGTTGATAATCAGCCCCAGCATTTT. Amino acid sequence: CASSLWRVDNQPQHF.

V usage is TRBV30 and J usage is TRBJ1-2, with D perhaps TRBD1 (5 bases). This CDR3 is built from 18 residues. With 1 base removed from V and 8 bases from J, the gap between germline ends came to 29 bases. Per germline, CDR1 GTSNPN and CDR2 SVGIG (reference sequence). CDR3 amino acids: CAWSGPSNSTVPRIGYTF. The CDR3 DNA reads TGTGCCTGGAGTGGCCCCTCAAACTCGACAGTCCCCAGAATCGGCTACACCTTC.